This T cell receptor beta chain was identified in a study of blood T cell repertoires in COVID-19. Looked up from germline, CDR1 is LNHDA and CDR2 is SQIVND (reference sequence). CDR3 size: 15 residues. Trimming removed 4 bases from V and 4 bases from J; junction bases left unmatched: 7. Some clones are missing from TCRdb's copy, which holds only in-frame ones; the method was immunoSEQ multiplex PCR. The sample carries over 250,000 clones, under 95% recorded once. The clonotype originates from a man aged 55 to 70 who had recovered from COVID-19. Specimen: PBMCs or T cells enriched from blood (not recorded which). The V call is TRBV19, the J call TRBJ2-5; 9 bases map to TRBD1. The CDR3 nucleotides are TGTGCCAGTAGTAACACAGGGGGCCGTTTAGAGACCCAGTACTTC. Translating gives CASSNTGGRLETQYF.